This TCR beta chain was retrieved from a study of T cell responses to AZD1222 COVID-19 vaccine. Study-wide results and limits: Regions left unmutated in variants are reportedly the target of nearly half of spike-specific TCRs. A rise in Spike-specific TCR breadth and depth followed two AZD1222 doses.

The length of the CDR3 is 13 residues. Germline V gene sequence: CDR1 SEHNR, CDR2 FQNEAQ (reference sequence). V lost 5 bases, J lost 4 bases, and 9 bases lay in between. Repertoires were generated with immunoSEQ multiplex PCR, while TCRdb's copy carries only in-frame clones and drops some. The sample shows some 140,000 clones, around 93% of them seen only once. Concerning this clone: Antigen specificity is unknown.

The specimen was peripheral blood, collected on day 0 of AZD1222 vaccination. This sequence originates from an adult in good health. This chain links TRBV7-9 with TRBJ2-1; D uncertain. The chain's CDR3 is CASSQGRYNEQFF. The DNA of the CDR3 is TGTGCCAGCAGCCAAGGCCGATACAATGAGCAGTTCTTC.